This entry lists 20 T cell receptor beta chains sequenced from one sample in a study of vaccination effects on CD4 cells after COVID-19. A 10-day culture period preceded the isolation of CD4+ T cells. Infection with SARS-CoV-2 occurred in the person between March and December 2020, and PCR confirmed it. Everyone in the study got two shots of either the BNT162b2 or mRNA-1273 vaccine. These TCRs are of unknown antigen specificity. Profiled with immunoSEQ multiplex PCR; TCRdb holds only in-frame clones, not every one. The sample consists of about 34,000 clones, roughly 75% of them appearing once. Sequenced material: CD4+ T cells from PBMCs cultured without peptide, taken after COVID-19 vaccination. These receptors all stem from a human donor who had a prior SARS-CoV-2 infection.

The table lists this clone with a count of one. The V and J genes are TRBV5-1 and TRBJ2-2, with TRBD1 as a possible D gene (6 bases). This CDR3 has 16 residues. Germline CDR1 is SGHRS and CDR2 is YFSETQ. V was trimmed by 1 base and J by 4 bases, leaving 14 bases between them. The CDR3 DNA sequence: TGCGCCAGCAGCTTGATCAGGGGAGAAGGCACCGGGGAGCTGTTTTTT. Amino acid sequence: CASSLIRGEGTGELFF. The variable domain in full, with the rest retrieved from reference TRBV5-1 and TRBJ2-2, is KAGVTQTPRYLIKTRGQQVTLSCSPISGHRSVSWYQQTPGQGLQFLFEYFSETQRNKGNFPGRFSGRQFSNSRSEMNVSTLELGDSALYLCASSLIRGEGTGELFFGEGSRLTVL.

This chain joins TRBV7-9 and TRBJ2-7; a possible D gene is TRBD1 (5 bases). CDR3 length: 13 residues. V gave up 1 base and J gave up 2 bases, with 6 bases separating them. Germline V CDR1 and CDR2: SEHNR, FQNEAQ (reference sequence). CDR3 residues: CASSLGRAYEQYF. The CDR3 DNA reads TGTGCCAGCAGCTTAGGCAGGGCCTACGAGCAGTACTTC. Filled out from reference TRBV7-9 and TRBJ2-7, the complete variable domain reads DTGVSQNPRHKITKRGQNVTFRCDPISEHNRLYWYRQTLGQGPEFLTYFQNEAQLEKSRLLSDRFSAERPKGSFSTLEIQRTEQGDSAMYLCASSLGRAYEQYFGPGTRLTVT.

The chain couples TRBV7-9 to TRBJ1-6, with 10 bases identical to TRBD1. The germline V gene encodes CDR1 SEHNR and CDR2 FQNEAQ (reference sequence). The junction had 9 bases not matched to a gene; V was cut back by 2 bases and J by 8 bases. The CDR3 is 17 residues long. The CDR3 DNA is TGTGCCAGCAGCTTAACAACGGACAGGGGGATCCATTCACCCCTCCACTTT. This sequence encodes CASSLTTDRGIHSPLHF.

The sample holds one count of this clone. This rearrangement joins TRBV6-5 to TRBJ2-7; D unclear. The CDR3 contains 12 residues. The germline CDR1 and CDR2 sequences are MNHEY and SVGAGI. V lost 6 bases and J lost 3, with 9 bases in between. The CDR3: CASRHWGYEQYF. CDR3 bases: TGTGCCAGCAGACACTGGGGCTACGAGCAGTACTTC.

In DNA form, the CDR3 reads TGTGCCAGTACCAAACCTGGGGGATACCCCACCGGGGAGCTGTTTTTT. This codes for CASTKPGGYPTGELFF. V usage is TRBV19 and J usage is TRBJ2-2, with D tentatively TRBD1 or TRBD2 (5 bases each). Germline V gene data show CDR1 as LNHDA and CDR2 as SQIVND (reference sequence). Deletions cut 7 bases from V and 4 bases from J, with 19 bases between. The CDR3 spans 16 residues. Drawing the rest from reference TRBV19 and TRBJ2-2, the complete variable domain is DGGITQSPKYLFRKEGQNVTLSCEQNLNHDAMYWYRQDPGQGLRLIYYSQIVNDFQKGDIAEGYSVSREKKESFPLTVTSAQKNPTAFYLCASTKPGGYPTGELFFGEGSRLTVL.

This clone showed up just once. The chain is built from TRBV29-1 and TRBJ2-6; 7 nucleotides agree with TRBD2. The CDR3 consists of 16 residues. From germline, CDR1 is SQVTM and CDR2 ANQGSEA. V shed 3 bases and J 4 bases; nucleotides not matched to a gene: 9. The CDR3 protein is CSVERRAGSGANVLTF. DNA for the CDR3: TGCAGCGTTGAGAGGCGAGCGGGATCCGGGGCCAACGTCCTGACTTTC.

V is TRBV2 and J is TRBJ2-7, with 13 nucleotides matching TRBD2. V lost 6 bases and J lost 4; bases outside the gene matches: 18. Looked up from germline, CDR1 is SNHLY and CDR2 is FYNNEI. The CDR3 totals 19 residues. The CDR3 nucleotides are TGTGCCAGCAGAGAAAGGGGGGGTTTACTAGCGGGAGGGAGGTACGAGCAGTACTTC. This encodes CASRERGGLLAGGRYEQYF. The full variable domain, completed using reference TRBV2 and TRBJ2-7, is EPEVTQTPSHQVTQMGQEVILRCVPISNHLYFYWYRQILGQKVEFLVSFYNNEISEKSEIFDDQFSVERPDGSNFTLKIRSTKLEDSAMYFCASRERGGLLAGGRYEQYFGPGTRLTVT.

The V call is TRBV2, the J call TRBJ2-6; TRBD1 might be the D (6 bases). CDR3 length: 15 amino acids. CDR1 is SNHLY, CDR2 FYNNEI, per germline. V dropped 3 bases and J dropped 0 bases, with 6 bases sitting between them. CDR3 residues: CASSDRGSGANVLTF. CDR3 sequence (DNA): TGTGCCAGCAGTGACAGGGGCTCTGGGGCCAACGTCCTGACTTTC. Full variable domain (rest looked up from reference TRBV2 and TRBJ2-6): EPEVTQTPSHQVTQMGQEVILRCVPISNHLYFYWYRQILGQKVEFLVSFYNNEISEKSEIFDDQFSVERPDGSNFTLKIRSTKLEDSAMYFCASSDRGSGANVLTFGAGSRLTVL.

This chain uses TRBV6-6 with TRBJ1-1; D call uncertain. The CDR3 covers 11 residues. V lost 4 bases to trimming and J lost 7 bases, with 7 bases between them. In germline, CDR1 is MNHNY, CDR2 SVGAGI (reference sequence). DNA for the CDR3: TGTGCCAGCAGTTTGACCTTTGAAGCTTTCTTT. It yields the protein CASSLTFEAFF.

The rearrangement uses TRBV5-4 and TRBJ1-6; D is perhaps TRBD1 (5 bases). V dropped 3 bases and J dropped 6 bases, with 19 bases sitting between them. This CDR3 is 17 amino acids long. Germline CDR1 is SGHNT and CDR2 is YYREEE (reference sequence). CDR3 in amino acids: CASSSGTGGFANSPLHF. CDR3 DNA sequence: TGTGCCAGCAGCTCGGGAACGGGGGGATTCGCTAATTCACCCCTCCACTTT.

In nucleotides, the CDR3 is TGTGCCAGCAGACCCCAGGGGGGGGGCTATTCACCCCTCCACTTT. Amino acids: CASRPQGGGYSPLHF. The chain is built from TRBV2 and TRBJ1-6; 7 nucleotides line up with TRBD1. CDR3 length: 15 residues. With 6 bases clipped from V and 8 bases from J, the junction kept 10 bases outside the gene matches. The germline V gene has CDR1 SNHLY and CDR2 FYNNEI.

The chain recombines TRBV9 with TRBJ1-1; D possibly corresponds to TRBD1 (5 bases). CDR3 length: 15 amino acids. The germline V gene has CDR1 SGDLS and CDR2 YYNGEE. V shed 3 bases and J shed 0 bases, with 12 bases lying between them. CDR3 residues: CASSARTSMNTEAFF. DNA for the CDR3: TGTGCCAGCAGCGCCAGGACAAGCATGAACACTGAAGCTTTCTTT.

This rearrangement joins TRBV6-5 to TRBJ2-3, with D possibly being TRBD1 or TRBD2 (5 bases each). CDR1 is MNHEY, CDR2 SVGAGI, per germline. The CDR3 extends over 15 amino acids. The V end was cut by 6 bases, the J end by 2 bases, with 15 bases between. In DNA, the CDR3 is TGTGCCAGCAGCCGGGCCGGGACCAACACAGATACGCAGTATTTT. Its translation: CASSRAGTNTDTQYF.

The rearrangement uses TRBV21-1 and TRBJ1-2. TRBV21-1 is a listed pseudogene. This CDR3 has 14 amino acids. DNA for the CDR3: TGTGCCAGCAGCCCCACCATGGAAGTTTATGGCTACACCTTC. Amino acids: CASSPTMEVYGYTF.

The chain has TRBV9 and TRBJ2-2; 10 positions match TRBD2. Germline V CDR1 and CDR2: SGDLS, YYNGEE. Trimming at V came to 0 bases and at J to 2 bases, leaving 13 bases not matched to a gene. The CDR3 covers 20 residues. The CDR3 region is CASSVGSSGRGAPNTGELFF. Here the CDR3 DNA reads TGTGCCAGCAGCGTAGGGTCTAGCGGGAGAGGAGCCCCAAACACCGGGGAGCTGTTTTTT.

V gene TRBV7-2 combines with J gene TRBJ2-7; 11 bases agree with TRBD2. The germline V gene encodes CDR1 SGHTA and CDR2 FQGNSA. With 5 bases clipped from V and 6 bases from J, the junction kept 9 bases outside the gene matches. The CDR3 has 15 residues. CDR3 sequence: CASSLLAGGPPEQYF. CDR3 in DNA: TGTGCCAGCAGCCTATTAGCGGGAGGGCCACCCGAGCAGTACTTC.

V and J are TRBV27 and TRBJ2-3, with D possibly being TRBD1 (6 bases). The germline gives CDR1 MNHEY, CDR2 SMNVEV (reference sequence). Between the trimmed V and J ends, which lost 10 bases and 7 bases, there was a span of 12 bases. This CDR3 has 11 residues. CDR3 nucleotides: TGTGCCACCAGGGGTGGGCATACGCAGTATTTT. Translating it yields CATRGGHTQYF.

This sequence joins TRBV20-1 and TRBJ2-3; the D is unclear. Germline assignment: CDR1 DFQATT and CDR2 SNEGSKA (reference sequence). Trimming took 3 bases from V and 0 from J, leaving 10 bases between them. There are 14 residues in the CDR3. The CDR3 region has the DNA TGCAGTGCTAGTCGACCCCTTAGCACAGATACGCAGTATTTT. Translating it yields CSASRPLSTDTQYF.

V usage is TRBV3-1 (or the pseudogene TRBV3-2) and J usage is TRBJ1-2; D gene uncertain. The CDR3 covers 12 residues. The germline V and J ends were trimmed by 1 base and 2 bases, with 2 bases remaining between them. CDR1 is LGHDT, CDR2 YNNKEL, per germline (reference sequence). The CDR3 DNA sequence: TGTGCCAGCAGCCAAGTGAACTATGGCTACACCTTC. It encodes CASSQVNYGYTF.

The chain is built from TRBV5-1 and TRBJ1-1, with D perhaps matching TRBD1 (6 bases). The CDR3 has 16 residues. Germline CDR1 reads SGHRS; CDR2 reads YFSETQ. Trimming left V 4 bases short and J 6 bases short, with 22 bases between. CDR3 in amino acids: CASSPGTFGGAAEAFF. DNA of the CDR3: TGCGCCAGCAGCCCTGGAACGTTCGGGGGGGCGGCTGAAGCTTTCTTT.